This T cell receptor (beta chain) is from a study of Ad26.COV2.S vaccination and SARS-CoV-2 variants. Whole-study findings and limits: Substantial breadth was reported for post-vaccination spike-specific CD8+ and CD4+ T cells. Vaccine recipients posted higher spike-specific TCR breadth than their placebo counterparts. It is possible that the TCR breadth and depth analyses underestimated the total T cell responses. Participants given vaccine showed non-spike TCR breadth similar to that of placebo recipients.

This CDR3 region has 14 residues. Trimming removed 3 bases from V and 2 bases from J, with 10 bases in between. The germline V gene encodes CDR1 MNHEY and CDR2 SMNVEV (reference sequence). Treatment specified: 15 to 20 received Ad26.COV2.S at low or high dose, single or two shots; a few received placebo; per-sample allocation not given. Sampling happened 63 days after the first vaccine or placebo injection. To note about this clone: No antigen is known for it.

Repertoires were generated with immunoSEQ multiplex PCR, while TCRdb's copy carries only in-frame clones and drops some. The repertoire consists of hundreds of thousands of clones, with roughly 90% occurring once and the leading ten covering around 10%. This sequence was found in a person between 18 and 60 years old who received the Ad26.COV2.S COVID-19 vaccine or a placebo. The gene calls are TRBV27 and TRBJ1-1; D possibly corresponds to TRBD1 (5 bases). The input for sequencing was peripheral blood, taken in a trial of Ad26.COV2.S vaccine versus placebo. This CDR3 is CASSFGGTNTEAFF. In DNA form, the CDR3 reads TGTGCCAGCAGTTTTGGCGGGACCAACACTGAAGCTTTCTTT.